This passage covers 9 T cell receptor beta chains from one sample sequenced in a study of blood T cell repertoires in COVID-19. The table came from immunoSEQ multiplex PCR; TCRdb's copy has only in-frame clones and leaves some out. The table lists around 190,000 clones, 88% of them singletons. Sequenced sample: peripheral blood. Receptors originate from a man aged 25 to 40 with acute or convalescent COVID-19.

The rearrangement joins TRBV28 to TRBJ1-6; 12 bases are shared with TRBD1. The CDR3 sequence is 16 residues long. The V gene's germline CDR1 is MDHEN and CDR2 SYDVKM. The J segment lost 7 bases and the V segment lost 4 bases, leaving 5 bases of the junction unmatched. The CDR3, as DNA: TGTGCCAGCAGTTCGGGACAGGGGGCGAACAATTCACCCCTCCACTTT. Amino acids: CASSSGQGANNSPLHF.

The chain joins TRBV10-2 to TRBJ2-1; D not certain. The CDR3 consists of 13 residues. Germline-derived CDR1 and CDR2 are WSHSY and SAAADI. V was trimmed by 6 bases and J by 12 bases, leaving 18 bases between them. The CDR3 is CASSPQEKGWQFF. The CDR3 DNA is TGCGCCAGCAGCCCTCAGGAAAAAGGTTGGCAGTTCTTC.

This chain joins TRBV7-2 and TRBJ2-7, with 10 bases fitting TRBD2. The ends lost 1 base at V and 7 bases at J; junction bases unmatched: 7. From germline, CDR1 is SGHTA and CDR2 FQGNSA. The CDR3 has 15 amino acids. The CDR3 loop is CASSLEASGRWEQYF. Here the CDR3 DNA reads TGTGCCAGCAGCTTAGAGGCTAGCGGGAGATGGGAGCAGTACTTC. Based on the CDR3 plus reference TRBV7-2 and TRBJ2-7, the full variable domain is GAGVSQSPSNKVTEKGKDVELRCDPISGHTALYWYRQSLGQGLEFLIYFQGNSAPDKSGLPSDRFSAERTGGSVSTLTIQRTQQEDSAVYLCASSLEASGRWEQYFGPGTRLTVT.

The chain joins TRBV5-1 to TRBJ2-5; D might be TRBD1 (6 bases). CDR3 length: 15 residues. Germline loops: CDR1 SGHRS, CDR2 YFSETQ. Trimming removed 0 bases at V and 3 bases at J, with 12 bases between. CDR3 protein: CASSLAGQKKETQYF. CDR3 DNA sequence: TGCGCCAGCAGCTTGGCTGGACAGAAAAAAGAGACCCAGTACTTC.

This clone occurred once. The CDR3 region is CSVGDFGRGYTEAFF. DNA of the CDR3: TGCAGCGTTGGCGATTTCGGCAGGGGTTACACTGAAGCTTTCTTT. The rearrangement links TRBV29-1 to TRBJ1-1; D possibly corresponds to TRBD1 (6 bases). CDR1 and CDR2 (germline): SQVTM, ANQGSEA. The ends were cut back, 4 bases at V and 3 bases at J, with 18 bases in the middle. The CDR3 contains 15 residues.

This chain connects TRBV28 to TRBJ1-1; no definite D call. Deletions cut 3 bases from V and 4 bases from J, with 9 bases between. Germline CDR1 and CDR2: MDHEN and SYDVKM. The CDR3 runs to 13 residues. The CDR3 sequence: CASSLRLITEAFF. The DNA for the CDR3 is TGTGCCAGCAGTTTGAGACTGATCACTGAAGCTTTCTTT.

The chain carries TRBV3-1 (or the pseudogene TRBV3-2) and TRBJ1-1; TRBD1 matches at 7 bases. The trim removed 4 bases at V and 5 bases at J, leaving 16 bases unmatched. CDR1 is LGHDT and CDR2 is YNNKEL in the germline V gene (reference sequence). The length of the CDR3 is 17 residues. The DNA of the CDR3 is TGTGCCAGCAGCCGGTTTCCTTCCACAGGGGCTCGGACTGAAGCTTTCTTT. Translation: CASSRFPSTGARTEAFF.

This clone was counted once. The chain combines TRBV19 with TRBJ1-5; 7 bases map to TRBD1. The length of the CDR3 is 12 residues. V trimming: 7 bases; J trimming: 7 bases; junction bases outside the gene matches: 4. Germline CDR1 is LNHDA and CDR2 is SQIVND (reference sequence). The CDR3, as DNA: TGTGCCAGTACGGAGGGGGCCCAGCCCCAGCATTTT. It codes for CASTEGAQPQHF. Combining the CDR3 with reference TRBV19 and TRBJ1-5 gives the whole variable domain DGGITQSPKYLFRKEGQNVTLSCEQNLNHDAMYWYRQDPGQGLRLIYYSQIVNDFQKGDIAEGYSVSREKKESFPLTVTSAQKNPTAFYLCASTEGAQPQHFGDGTRLSIL.

V and J are TRBV28 and TRBJ1-3, with TRBD1 matching over 11 bases. Trimming removed 5 bases from V and 0 bases from J; junction bases left unmatched: 9. Germline values: CDR1 MDHEN, CDR2 SYDVKM. This CDR3 region has 18 residues. CDR3: CASSGQGASKTSGNTIYF. The DNA of the CDR3 is TGTGCCAGCAGTGGACAGGGGGCGTCGAAAACCTCTGGAAACACCATATATTTT.